The 22 T cell receptor beta chains below were found in one sample sequenced in a study of graft-versus-host responses after intestinal transplantation. What these receptors recognize is not known. Clones were sequenced by immunoSEQ multiplex PCR, and TCRdb holds only the in-frame ones, with some missing. The sample includes roughly 75,000 clones, 90% to 95% of them seen just once. The sample here was unstimulated CD4+ T cells sorted from spleen or lymph node cells, taken before intestinal transplant. All receptors come from a human donor who received an intestinal transplant.

The chain joins TRBV27 to TRBJ1-2, with D tentatively TRBD1 (5 bases). V was clipped by 2 bases and J by 10 bases, with 14 bases between them. Germline V gene sequence: CDR1 MNHEY, CDR2 SMNVEV (reference sequence). The CDR3 has 13 amino acids. The CDR3 loop reads CASSLLTAGPYTF. The CDR3 nucleotides read TGTGCCAGCAGTTTACTTACGGCGGGGCCCTACACCTTC.

V and J are TRBV12-5 and TRBJ2-2; perhaps TRBD2 as D (5 bases). The ends were cut back, 1 base at V and 6 bases at J, with 12 bases in the middle. The CDR3 is 15 amino acids. CDR1 LGHNT and CDR2 FRNRAP come from the germline V gene. DNA for the CDR3: TGTGCTAGTGGTTTGGCCCGGGGTGGGGCCGGGGAGCTGTTTTTT. Translated: CASGLARGGAGELFF.

This clone was picked up one time. V usage is TRBV18 and J usage is TRBJ1-5; D unresolved. This CDR3 contains 13 residues. The V gene lost 6 bases and the J gene lost 5 bases, with 11 bases spanning the gap. CDR1 is KGHSH, CDR2 LQKENI, per germline. The CDR3 reads CASSPGVDQPQHF. In DNA form, the CDR3 reads TGTGCCAGCTCTCCCGGGGTAGATCAGCCCCAGCATTTT.

The gene calls are TRBV7-2 and TRBJ1-6, with 9 bases identical to TRBD1. Per germline, CDR1 SGHTA and CDR2 FQGNSA. The CDR3 runs 17 residues. J lost 10 bases, V lost 6 bases, and 16 bases had no gene match. CDR3 DNA: TGTGCCAGCAGAACTTCTCCCGGACAGGGGATTTTGTCACCCCTCCACTTT. It codes for CASRTSPGQGILSPLHF.

This chain links TRBV10-1 with TRBJ2-3, with D tentatively TRBD2 (5 bases). CDR3 length equals 14 residues. Between the trimmed V and J ends, which lost 3 bases and 2 bases, there was a span of 9 bases. CDR1 is WNHNN and CDR2 is SYGVQD in the germline V gene (reference sequence). The CDR3 region has the DNA TGCGCCAGCAGTGATCCGGGGTACACAGATACGCAGTATTTT. It yields the protein CASSDPGYTDTQYF.

This chain connects TRBV27 to TRBJ1-1; perhaps TRBD1 as D (6 bases). This CDR3 region has 15 residues. Looked up from germline, CDR1 is MNHEY and CDR2 is SMNVEV (reference sequence). Deletions cut 5 bases from V and 5 bases from J, with 18 bases between. CDR3 in amino acids: CASSLGARANTEAFF. CDR3 coding DNA: TGTGCCAGCAGTCTGGGGGCCAGGGCAAATACTGAAGCTTTCTTT.

The chain has TRBV5-6 and TRBJ2-5; possibly TRBD1 for D (5 bases). Between the trimmed V and J ends, which lost 4 bases and 2 bases, there was a span of 27 bases. Germline values: CDR1 SGHDT, CDR2 YYEEEE. The CDR3 consists of 19 residues. CDR3 DNA: TGTGCCAGCAGCCGCTTTTGGGGCAGGGTGATCGCTGGGCAAGAGACCCAGTACTTC. It codes for CASSRFWGRVIAGQETQYF. Full variable domain (missing parts from reference TRBV5-6 and TRBJ2-5): DAGVTQSPTHLIKTRGQQVTLRCSPKSGHDTVSWYQQALGQGPQFIFQYYEEEERQRGNFPDRFSGHQFPNYSSELNVNALLLGDSALYLCASSRFWGRVIAGQETQYFGPGTRLLVL.

J is TRBJ1-2 and V is TRBV19; 10 bases map to TRBD1. There are 14 residues in the CDR3. Losses at the gene ends were 7 bases for V and 8 bases for J; bases not matched to a gene: 10. Germline CDR1 LNHDA, CDR2 SQIVND (reference sequence). CDR3 sequence reads: CASTRDRGVWGYTF. The CDR3 DNA reads as TGTGCCAGTACCAGGGACAGGGGAGTGTGGGGCTACACCTTC.

The rearrangement links TRBV29-1 to TRBJ1-2, with a weak D call TRBD1 (5 bases). Germline V gene sequence: CDR1 SQVTM, CDR2 ANQGSEA. V was pared by 7 bases and J by 0 bases, with 18 bases between. CDR3 length: 15 residues. The CDR3 DNA follows: TGCAGCGCGGACACCGGGCGTACGACTAACTATGGCTACACCTTC. Residues: CSADTGRTTNYGYTF.

This sequence joins TRBV11-3 and TRBJ1-1, with 10 bases fitting TRBD1. Looked up from germline, CDR1 is SGHNT and CDR2 is YENEEA. The CDR3 consists of 14 residues. The J segment lost 3 bases and the V segment lost 4 bases, leaving 2 bases of the junction unmatched. The CDR3 DNA follows: TGTGCCAGCAGCTCGGGGACAGGGGACACTGAAGCTTTCTTT. Translation: CASSSGTGDTEAFF. Combining the CDR3 with reference TRBV11-3 and TRBJ1-1 gives the whole variable domain EAGVVQSPRYKIIEKKQPVAFWCNPISGHNTLYWYLQNLGQGPELLIRYENEEAVDDSQLPKDRFSAERLKGVDSTLKIQPAELGDSAVYLCASSSGTGDTEAFFGQGTRLTVV.

The CDR3 coding sequence is TGTGCCAGCAGCTGGCAGGGACTAGCGGGGGGCTCGAACACCGGGGAGCTGTTTTTT. It specifies CASSWQGLAGGSNTGELFF. The chain recombines TRBV11-2 with TRBJ2-2; 15 bases line up with TRBD2. The CDR3 has 19 residues. CDR1 is SGHAT and CDR2 is FQNNGV in the germline V gene. Trimming removed 4 bases from V and 0 bases from J; junction bases left unmatched: 6.

This chain joins TRBV25-1 and TRBJ1-2; 7 bases align to TRBD1. V was clipped by 5 bases and J by 6 bases; unmatched bases: 6. The germline gives CDR1 MGHDK, CDR2 SYGVNS. This CDR3 is built from 13 residues. The CDR3 here is CASSLTGDHGYTF. CDR3 nucleotides: TGTGCCAGCAGTTTAACAGGGGACCATGGCTACACCTTC.

V usage is TRBV6-1 and J usage is TRBJ2-3, with 7 positions matching TRBD1. The V and J ends lost 8 bases and 1 base, in that order; junction bases with no gene match: 0. The CDR3 spans 12 residues. Germline loops: CDR1 MNHNS, CDR2 SASEGT. CDR3 nucleotides: TGTGCCAGCGACAGGGGCACAGATACGCAGTATTTT. Residues: CASDRGTDTQYF.

The chain is built from TRBV11-2 and TRBJ1-1; no reliable D call. The germline CDR1 and CDR2 sequences are SGHAT and FQNNGV. Trimming cost V 1 base and J 4 bases, with 19 bases left between them. The CDR3 length is 17 residues. The CDR3 coding sequence is TGTGCCAGCAGCTTAGCCCTCCCGAGGACTGGCGGCACTGAAGCTTTCTTT. It codes for CASSLALPRTGGTEAFF.

The chain joins TRBV10-3 to TRBJ2-3; 14 bases fit TRBD2. Per germline, CDR1 ENHRY and CDR2 SYGVKD. V trimming: 8 bases; J trimming: 7 bases; junction bases outside the gene matches: 2. CDR3 length equals 13 residues. CDR3: CAIGTSGGNTQYF. CDR3 bases: TGTGCCATCGGGACTAGCGGGGGTAATACGCAGTATTTT.

The chain links TRBV11-2 to TRBJ2-2; TRBD1 might be the D (6 bases). V lost 5 bases to trimming and J lost 4 bases, with 14 bases between them. This CDR3 has 15 residues. Germline V gene data show CDR1 as SGHAT and CDR2 as FQNNGV. The DNA of the CDR3 is TGTGCCAGCAGCCCCATAACAGGGTCCACCGGGGAGCTGTTTTTT. It encodes CASSPITGSTGELFF.

Written as DNA, the CDR3 is TGCGCCAGCAGCTCAGGGGATAGGGCTGAAGCTTTCTTT. Encoded protein: CASSSGDRAEAFF. V is TRBV5-1 and J is TRBJ1-1; possible D gene TRBD1, 6 bases. The CDR3 has 13 residues. The ends were cut back, 3 bases at V and 6 bases at J, with 12 bases in the middle. CDR1 SGHRS and CDR2 YFSETQ come from the germline V gene.

A single count supports this clone. This chain connects TRBV18 to TRBJ2-2, with D maybe TRBD1 (7 bases). The CDR3 is made up of 16 amino acids. In germline, CDR1 is KGHSH, CDR2 LQKENI. V was trimmed by 3 bases and J by 3 bases, leaving 14 bases between them. This CDR3 is CASSPTRGEDTGELFF. In nucleotides, the CDR3 is TGTGCCAGCTCACCCACCAGGGGGGAGGACACCGGGGAGCTGTTTTTT.

V and J are TRBV6-5 and TRBJ1-1, with 8 bases aligning to TRBD1. The CDR3 runs 13 residues. Germline V CDR1 and CDR2: MNHEY, SVGAGI. V was clipped by 4 bases and J by 6 bases; unmatched bases: 4. CDR3 residues: CASSFQGAAEAFF. The CDR3, as DNA: TGTGCCAGCAGTTTTCAGGGGGCGGCTGAAGCTTTCTTT.

This chain links TRBV7-2 with TRBJ2-1; 8 nucleotides agree with TRBD2. Germline values: CDR1 SGHTA, CDR2 FQGNSA. The CDR3 runs 15 residues. V gave up 5 bases and J gave up 5 bases; unmatched junction bases: 8. CDR3 in DNA: TGTGCCAGCAGCACCCTGCGGGGGGCCCACAATGAGCAGTTCTTC. Its protein product is CASSTLRGAHNEQFF.

The rearrangement uses TRBV6-5 and TRBJ2-1; TRBD1 aligns across 9 bases. After removal of 2 bases from V and 8 bases from J, the junction contained 4 bases not matched to a gene. The CDR3 extends over 14 amino acids. In germline, CDR1 is MNHEY, CDR2 SVGAGI. The CDR3 coding sequence is TGTGCCAGCAGTTACGGGGACAGGGCCTATGAGCAGTTCTTC. It codes for CASSYGDRAYEQFF.

The chain uses TRBV4-3 and TRBJ2-3; 9 bases align to TRBD2. CDR1 is LGHNA, CDR2 YSLEER, per germline. V gave up 0 bases and J gave up 1 base; unmatched junction bases: 5. The CDR3 covers 17 residues. The CDR3 sequence is CASSQDVKRGGTDTQYF. DNA of the CDR3: TGCGCCAGCAGCCAAGATGTGAAGCGGGGGGGCACAGATACGCAGTATTTT.